Listed below are T cell receptor beta chains from one sample, sequenced in a study of regulatory T cells in long-lasting Graves disease. TCRdb called the multiplex PCR reads again in MiXCR, with one record for every CDR3 protein. The sample contains over 250,000 distinct CDR3 sequences, around 21% of which appear only once. The material was peripheral blood mononuclear cells (PBMCs), obtained when the disease was refractory, from a patient treated with antithyroid drugs. All receptors derive from a female donor with Graves disease. Both conserved end residues are part of each CDR3. Size is omitted from some rows. Given values are once, few, many or a class for expanded clones.

V gene	J gene	clone size	CDR3 protein
TRBV6-1	TRBJ1-6	few	CASSDTGGRENSPLHF
TRBV27	TRBJ2-5	few	CASSSIAEETQYF
TRBV24-1	TRBJ2-1	.	CATSEGRDEQFF
TRBV7-8	TRBJ1-3	.	CASSYTPQGSGNTIYF
TRBV7-9	TRBJ2-3	.	CASSSPTSGSRGAQYF
TRBV25-1	TRBJ2-2	many	CASRKGEGKDTGELFF
TRBV27	TRBJ1-1	many	CASTPRGGLNTEAFF
TRBV30	TRBJ1-3	.	CAWSSTGGNTIYF
TRBV28	TRBJ2-5	many	CASSHRQGGKETQYF
TRBV7-2	TRBJ2-7	.	CASSPGKGNSYEQYF
TRBV20-1	TRBJ1-1	.	CSASPMFEAFF
TRBV3-1	TRBJ1-4	many	CASSQRGTNEKLFF
TRBV9	TRBJ1-1	few	CASNEQQGHERAFF
TRBV7-9	TRBJ2-7	.	CASSGRTGSSTPDEQYF
TRBV2	TRBJ1-1	many	CASRGPGVVNTEAFF
TRBV20-1	TRBJ1-4	many	CSASLTGASVGKLFF
TRBV11-2	TRBJ2-4	.	CTSSSHRPDLAKNIQYF
TRBV20-1	TRBJ2-2	many	CSALGQGNTGELFF
TRBV18	TRBJ1-6	many	CASHSDRQNNSPLHF
TRBV29-1	TRBJ2-2	once	CSVEKLAGGTGELFF
TRBV6-5	TRBJ1-5	few	CASSYSSVNQPQHF
TRBV3-2	TRBJ1-1	.	CASLGGNSPMNTEAFF
TRBV7-9	TRBJ1-1	.	CASSLDDRDGAFF
TRBV19	TRBJ1-1	.	CASNPEGRARTEAFF
TRBV20-1	TRBJ2-7	few	CSARGLAGVEQYF
TRBV19	TRBJ1-5	few	CASETGGYSNQPQHF
TRBV6-2/TRBV6-3	TRBJ2-3	.	CASMKSLAAAGDTQYF
TRBV2	TRBJ1-1	many	CASSEVVNTEAFF
TRBV27	TRBJ1-2	few	CASSLSWFGGYTF
TRBV27	TRBJ2-1	.	CASSLYDPSSYNEQFF
TRBV28	TRBJ2-7	many	CAITSGPTYEQYF
TRBV4-1	TRBJ2-5	few	CASSPPASGRGHGQETQYF
TRBV12-3/TRBV12-4	TRBJ1-5	few	CASSLTGFHNQPQHF
TRBV3-1	TRBJ1-6	.	CASSRTGWGEYSPLHF
TRBV10-3	TRBJ1-6	few	CAIGSRGPLHF
TRBV12-3/TRBV12-4	TRBJ1-1	many	CASSPPREWTEAFF
TRBV4-1	TRBJ1-2	.	CASSQAAGVANYGYTF
TRBV6-5	TRBJ1-1	.	CASSSTGINTEAFF
TRBV6-4	TRBJ2-7	.	CASSREPAYEQYF
TRBV6-2/TRBV6-3	TRBJ2-2	few	CASSYLAPTGELFF
TRBV13	TRBJ2-5	.	CASSLGPDNSQETQYF
TRBV6-2/TRBV6-3	TRBJ2-7	few	CASSYGLAGAFGYEQYF
TRBV3-1	TRBJ1-1	.	CASSGVQGTEAFF
TRBV28	TRBJ1-4	many	CATAHGSDEKLFF
TRBV29-1	TRBJ1-4	many	CSVEGLTGDNEKLFF
TRBV4-3	TRBJ2-7	.	CASSQEARRHEQYF